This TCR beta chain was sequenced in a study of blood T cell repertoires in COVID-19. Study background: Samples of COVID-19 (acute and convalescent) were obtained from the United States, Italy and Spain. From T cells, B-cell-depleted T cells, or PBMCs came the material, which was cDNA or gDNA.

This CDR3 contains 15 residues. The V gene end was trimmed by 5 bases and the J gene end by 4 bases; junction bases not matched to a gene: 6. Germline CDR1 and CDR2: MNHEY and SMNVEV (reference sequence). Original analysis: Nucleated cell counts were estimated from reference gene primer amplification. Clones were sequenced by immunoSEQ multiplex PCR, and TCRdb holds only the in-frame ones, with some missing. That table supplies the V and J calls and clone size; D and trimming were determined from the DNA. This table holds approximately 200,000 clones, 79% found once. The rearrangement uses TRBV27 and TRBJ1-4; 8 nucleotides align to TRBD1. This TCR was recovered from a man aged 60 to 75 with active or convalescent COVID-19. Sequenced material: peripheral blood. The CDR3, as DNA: TGTGCCAGCAGTGGGGACAGGTCCTATAATGAAAAACTGTTTTTT. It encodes CASSGDRSYNEKLFF.